This TCR beta chain is from a study of blood T cell repertoires in COVID-19. Study as a whole: The origin of the acute and convalescent COVID-19 samples was the United States, Italy and Spain.

Germline V gene lookup returns CDR1 MGHRA and CDR2 YSYEKL. This CDR3 region has 18 residues. V dropped 2 bases and J dropped 4; count of bases not matched to a gene: 13. Sequencing was performed with immunoSEQ multiplex PCR; in TCRdb, only in-frame clones are kept and a portion is missing. Among roughly 330,000 clones listed, 85% to 90% were seen once. Cohorts were determined from participant-reported clinical history. Cohort 3 recovered donors had two negative PCRs, clearance, or symptom resolution. Sequenced material: PBMCs or T cells enriched from blood (not recorded which). This sequence originates from a woman aged 18-29 years who had recovered from COVID-19. The V gene is TRBV4-1, the J gene TRBJ2-5; 10 nucleotides match TRBD2. The CDR3 reads CASSQPTQLAGRGETQYF. In nucleotides, the CDR3 is TGCGCCAGCAGCCAACCGACCCAACTAGCGGGGAGGGGAGAGACCCAGTACTTC.